This section outlines one T cell receptor (beta chain) sequence together with its context. This clone was detected many times. It lacks a known antigen. No quality values exist for individual bases; no much larger clone is one base distant. The protocol used for the library was PCR. Data came from an Illumina HiSeq 4000. The TCR beta-chain CDR3 region of each patient was profiled by high-throughput sequencing. The original methods were these. CDR3 differences across clinicopathological groups were used to build a classifier for discriminating distant-metastatic papillary thyroid cancer patients. To measure repertoire diversity the researchers used the Shannon index, while the Morisita-Horn index served to gauge how similar the tumor and blood repertoires were. The public reads were quality trimmed at Q25 with fastp and then assembled into clones with MiXCR by TCRdb, keeping productive beta chains. The V and J calls reflect TCRdb's pipeline rather than the authors' work. This sample lists some 20,000 clones; roughly a fifth were detected once. In total, the top ten clones hold about 15% of the sample.

This record belongs to a study of metastatic and nonmetastatic thyroid tumors (TCRdb year 2020). Background on the whole study: Repertoires from peripheral blood and from tumor or nodule tissue samples of malignant and benign thyroid patients were compared.

Results and caveats for the whole study, not just this receptor: In both blood and tumor samples, malignant tumors were reported to have significantly higher TCR beta diversity than benign nodules.

No patient had received any treatment before thyroid surgery. Using T-cell receptor beta sequencing, the researchers looked back retrospectively at clinical samples from patients, gathered between about 2012 and 2018. Based on the germline V gene, the CDR1 and CDR2 sequences are MNHNS and SASEGT. The CDR3 spans 15 residues, from the cysteine through the phenylalanine. The DNA shown is the 45-base CDR3, in frame from base 1. From V the trimming removes 5 bases and from J it removes 5 bases, while the gene matches leave 7 bases of the junction unaccounted for. Sequencing input: tumor tissue. The rearrangement combines TRBV6-1 with TRBJ2-2; 8 central nucleotides agree with TRBD1. The sequence was collected from a female donor with papillary thyroid cancer or a benign thyroid nodule (not recorded which). Some clones in this sample may be carry-over from other donors' samples. The DNA sequence is TGTGCCAGCAGTTCAAGACAGGGGTTAACCGGGGAGCTGTTTTTT. Translated, it reads CASSSRQGLTGELFF.